One sample yielded the 21 T cell receptor beta chains listed below, sequenced in a study of T cell changes during pregnancy in multiple sclerosis (dated by TCRdb to 2018 to 2020). Library creation used the immunoSEQ multiplex PCR assay. Here the immuneACCESS table is served through TCRdb, limited to in-frame sequences with V and J called. Missing clones are a known gap in these copies; in checked studies unresolved V genes cover under half, and the rest lacks a known reason. This sample gives 85,000 to 100,000 clones in total; 90% to 95% of them show up just once. Almost 1% of the sample comes from the top ten. The material sequenced was peripheral blood, taken after pregnancy. The source is a female donor with multiple sclerosis, enrolled in a pregnancy study.

The CDR3, as DNA: TGTGCCAGTTCAGACCCGGGACAGGGGGCCAGCAATCAGCCCCAGCATTTT. Residues: CASSDPGQGASNQPQHF. This chain connects TRBV19 to TRBJ1-5, with 12 positions matching TRBD1. The germline V gene encodes CDR1 LNHDA and CDR2 SQIVND (reference sequence). The length of the CDR3 is 17 residues. Losses at the gene ends were 8 bases for V and 1 base for J; bases not matched to a gene: 9.

This clone was seen once. The chain has TRBV28 and TRBJ2-7, with 7 bases that match TRBD2. The CDR3 runs 13 residues. Unmatched junction bases numbered 8, after V lost 10 bases and J lost 2 bases. Germline lookup yields CDR1 MDHEN and CDR2 SYDVKM. This chain's CDR3 is CAIGAGVTYEQYF. The DNA for the CDR3 is TGTGCCATCGGGGCGGGAGTGACCTACGAGCAGTACTTC.

The gene calls are TRBV5-1 and TRBJ2-1, with no clear D. The CDR3 consists of 12 residues. Per the germline V gene, CDR1 is SGHRS and CDR2 is YFSETQ. Trimming shortened V by 4 bases and J by 9 bases, and 11 bases separated the two germline ends. CDR3 DNA sequence: TGCGCCAGCAGCGCCACTAAGGCTGAGCAGTTCTTC. Translation gives CASSATKAEQFF. The full variable domain, rest sourced from reference TRBV5-1 and TRBJ2-1, is KAGVTQTPRYLIKTRGQQVTLSCSPISGHRSVSWYQQTPGQGLQFLFEYFSETQRNKGNFPGRFSGRQFSNSRSEMNVSTLELGDSALYLCASSATKAEQFFGPGTRLTVL.

On this clone: A junction end diverges from the germline sequence, so it may reflect a read error. The V call is TRBV27, the J call TRBJ1-4; TRBD1 is a possible D gene (5 bases). Germline CDR1 MNHEY, CDR2 SMNVEV (reference sequence). CDR3 length equals 15 residues. The CDR3 DNA is TGTGCCAGCAGTCTAATCAGGGTCCCTAAGGAAAAACTGTTTTTT. This codes for CASSLIRVPKEKLFF. The variable domain in full, completed from reference TRBV27 and TRBJ1-4, reads EAQVTQNPRYLITVTGKKLTVTCSQNMNHEYMSWYRQDPGLGLRQIYYSMNVEVTDKGDVPEGYKVSRKEKRNFPLILESPSPNQTSLYFCASSLIRVPKEKLFFGSGTQLSVL.

This chain links TRBV4-3 with TRBJ2-1; D call uncertain. Germline V gene lookup returns CDR1 LGHNA and CDR2 YSLEER. The V end lost 0 bases, the J end lost 2 bases, and 8 bases lay between the germline ends. The CDR3 length is 15 residues. CDR3 sequence reads: CASSQDRVAYNEQFF. CDR3 sequence (DNA): TGCGCCAGCAGCCAAGATCGTGTAGCCTACAATGAGCAGTTCTTC.

This rearrangement joins TRBV18 to TRBJ1-2; 7 positions match TRBD1. This CDR3 contains 16 residues. The junction had 8 bases not matched to a gene; V was cut back by 4 bases and J by 0 bases. Germline V lookup: CDR1 KGHSH, CDR2 LQKENI. The CDR3 reads CASSQGQEETNYGYTF. The CDR3 region has the DNA TGTGCCAGCTCACAAGGACAGGAGGAAACTAACTATGGCTACACCTTC.

The chain links TRBV4-1 to TRBJ1-1; 11 bases align to TRBD1. V was clipped by 4 bases and J by 2 bases; unmatched bases: 15. Germline CDR1 MGHRA, CDR2 YSYEKL. There are 19 residues in the CDR3. CDR3 amino acids: CASSRREVRTGGKNTEAFF. The CDR3 region has the DNA TGCGCCAGCAGCCGCCGGGAGGTGCGGACAGGGGGCAAAAACACTGAAGCTTTCTTT.

The rearrangement joins TRBV29-1 to TRBJ2-2; a weak D match, TRBD2 (7 bases). This CDR3 spans 13 amino acids. CDR1 is SQVTM, CDR2 ANQGSEA, per germline. V was clipped by 3 bases and J by 7 bases, with 12 bases between them. The CDR3 here is CSVEGGGLGELFF. The CDR3 region has the DNA TGCAGCGTTGAGGGAGGGGGGCTCGGGGAGCTGTTTTTT.

The chain uses TRBV6-6 and TRBJ2-1; 7 nucleotides align to TRBD1. This CDR3 region has 16 residues. The J segment lost 0 bases and the V segment lost 0 bases, leaving 2 bases of the junction unmatched. CDR1 MNHNY and CDR2 SVGAGI come from the germline V gene (reference sequence). CDR3 protein: CASSYSAGGSYNEQFF. In nucleotides, the CDR3 is TGTGCCAGCAGTTACTCGGCAGGGGGCTCCTACAATGAGCAGTTCTTC.

V usage is TRBV5-6 and J usage is TRBJ1-2; D uncertain. V dropped 3 bases and J dropped 6 bases, with 15 bases sitting between them. Germline V gene lookup returns CDR1 SGHDT and CDR2 YYEEEE. The CDR3 runs 14 residues. For the CDR3, the DNA is TGTGCCAGCAGCTCGCGGATGGTTGGCCATGGCTACACCTTC. Its protein is CASSSRMVGHGYTF.

The chain has TRBV9 and TRBJ2-1, with 7 bases fitting TRBD2. The CDR3 sequence is 15 residues long. The V segment lost 0 bases and the J segment 11 bases; nucleotides outside the gene matches: 11. In germline, CDR1 is SGDLS, CDR2 YYNGEE. Written as DNA, the CDR3 is TGTGCCAGCAGCGTAGAGGCTAGCGGAGCCCCAAAGCAGTTCTTC. It translates to CASSVEASGAPKQFF.

The gene calls are TRBV5-1 and TRBJ2-7, with 9 bases matching TRBD1. The germline V gene encodes CDR1 SGHRS and CDR2 YFSETQ. The CDR3 totals 16 residues. The V gene end was trimmed by 1 base and the J gene end by 0 bases; junction bases not matched to a gene: 5. The CDR3 region is CASSLLGTGPSYEQYF. CDR3 DNA: TGCGCCAGCAGCTTGCTTGGGACAGGGCCCTCCTACGAGCAGTACTTC.

The chain has TRBV6-4 and TRBJ2-7; 10 nucleotides agree with TRBD1. Germline trimming cut 4 bases from V and 1 base from J; bases unmatched to any gene: 7. The germline V gene has CDR1 MRHNA and CDR2 SNTAGT. The length of the CDR3 is 16 residues. As DNA, the CDR3 is TGTGCCAGCAGTGTAGCTGGACAGGGGGTATCCTACGAGCAGTACTTC. Its translation is CASSVAGQGVSYEQYF.

This clone came up once. The chain combines TRBV19 with TRBJ1-2, with TRBD1 as a possible D gene (6 bases). The CDR3 has 17 amino acids. Trimming pared 6 bases from V and 3 bases from J, leaving 23 bases between. The germline V gene encodes CDR1 LNHDA and CDR2 SQIVND (reference sequence). In DNA form, the CDR3 reads TGTGCCAGTAGAAAGGTGACCGGGACAACCCTTCACTATGGCTACACCTTC. Amino acid sequence: CASRKVTGTTLHYGYTF.

The chain employs TRBV4-1 and TRBJ2-7, with D possibly being TRBD1 (5 bases). CDR3 length: 12 residues. The V end was cut by 0 bases, the J end by 9 bases, with 9 bases between. Germline V gene data show CDR1 as MGHRA and CDR2 as YSYEKL. CDR3: CASSQDQGRQYF. As DNA, the CDR3 is TGCGCCAGCAGCCAAGATCAGGGTCGGCAGTACTTC.

DNA of the CDR3: TGTGCCAGCAGTTTGGGACAGGCTTACAATGAGCAGTTCTTC. Translating gives CASSLGQAYNEQFF. The J gene is TRBJ2-1, the V gene TRBV27; 8 bases are shared with TRBD1. Germline-derived CDR1 and CDR2 are MNHEY and SMNVEV (reference sequence). The V segment lost 3 bases and the J segment 4 bases; nucleotides outside the gene matches: 2. The CDR3 is made up of 14 amino acids.

The CDR3 DNA is TGTGCCAGCAGCCAGGAAGGGACACCGTCTAACTATGGCTACACCTTC. It specifies CASSQEGTPSNYGYTF. The chain recombines TRBV4-2 with TRBJ1-2, with D possibly being TRBD1 (6 bases). Trimming removed 3 bases at V and 0 bases at J, with 14 bases between. Germline loops: CDR1 LGHNA, CDR2 YNFKEQ. The CDR3 length is 16 residues.

The chain combines TRBV10-2 with TRBJ2-3, with 10 bases lining up with TRBD1. This CDR3 is built from 14 residues. Losses at the gene ends were 8 bases for V and 4 bases for J; bases not matched to a gene: 6. CDR1 and CDR2 (germline): WSHSY, SAAADI. The CDR3 sequence: CASLRDRGPDTQYF. For the CDR3, the DNA is TGCGCCAGCCTCCGGGACAGGGGCCCAGATACGCAGTATTTT.

The CDR3 is CASSLGGAPPSDNEQFF. The DNA of the CDR3 is TGTGCCAGCAGCTTAGGTGGGGCACCTCCTTCGGACAATGAGCAGTTCTTC. The chain joins TRBV13 to TRBJ2-1; weak D call: TRBD1 (5 bases). The V and J ends lost 0 bases and 5 bases respectively, with 17 bases between them. CDR1 and CDR2 (germline): PRHDT, FYEKMQ (reference sequence). CDR3 size: 17 residues. The whole variable domain, remainder taken from reference TRBV13 and TRBJ2-1, is AAGVIQSPRHLIKEKRETATLKCYPIPRHDTVYWYQQGPGQDPQFLISFYEKMQSDKGSIPDRFSAQQFSDYHSELNMSSLELGDSALYFCASSLGGAPPSDNEQFFGPGTRLTVL.

CDR3 sequence (DNA): TGTGCCAGCAGCCTCTGGGGAGGGAAAGAGACCCAGTACTTC. Translation: CASSLWGGKETQYF. The chain employs TRBV28 and TRBJ2-5; 7 positions agree with TRBD2. The CDR3 covers 14 residues. Germline V gene data show CDR1 as MDHEN and CDR2 as SYDVKM. Unmatched junction bases numbered 7, after V lost 6 bases and J lost 3 bases.

The V gene is TRBV30, the J gene TRBJ2-3; 7 bases are shared with TRBD2. Trimming cost V 1 base and J 3 bases; bases outside gene matches: 4. Germline-derived CDR1 and CDR2 are GTSNPN and SVGIG (reference sequence). The CDR3 sequence is 14 residues long. Written as DNA, the CDR3 is TGTGCCTGGAGTGGCGGGAGTTGGACAGATACGCAGTATTTT. Protein sequence: CAWSGGSWTDTQYF.